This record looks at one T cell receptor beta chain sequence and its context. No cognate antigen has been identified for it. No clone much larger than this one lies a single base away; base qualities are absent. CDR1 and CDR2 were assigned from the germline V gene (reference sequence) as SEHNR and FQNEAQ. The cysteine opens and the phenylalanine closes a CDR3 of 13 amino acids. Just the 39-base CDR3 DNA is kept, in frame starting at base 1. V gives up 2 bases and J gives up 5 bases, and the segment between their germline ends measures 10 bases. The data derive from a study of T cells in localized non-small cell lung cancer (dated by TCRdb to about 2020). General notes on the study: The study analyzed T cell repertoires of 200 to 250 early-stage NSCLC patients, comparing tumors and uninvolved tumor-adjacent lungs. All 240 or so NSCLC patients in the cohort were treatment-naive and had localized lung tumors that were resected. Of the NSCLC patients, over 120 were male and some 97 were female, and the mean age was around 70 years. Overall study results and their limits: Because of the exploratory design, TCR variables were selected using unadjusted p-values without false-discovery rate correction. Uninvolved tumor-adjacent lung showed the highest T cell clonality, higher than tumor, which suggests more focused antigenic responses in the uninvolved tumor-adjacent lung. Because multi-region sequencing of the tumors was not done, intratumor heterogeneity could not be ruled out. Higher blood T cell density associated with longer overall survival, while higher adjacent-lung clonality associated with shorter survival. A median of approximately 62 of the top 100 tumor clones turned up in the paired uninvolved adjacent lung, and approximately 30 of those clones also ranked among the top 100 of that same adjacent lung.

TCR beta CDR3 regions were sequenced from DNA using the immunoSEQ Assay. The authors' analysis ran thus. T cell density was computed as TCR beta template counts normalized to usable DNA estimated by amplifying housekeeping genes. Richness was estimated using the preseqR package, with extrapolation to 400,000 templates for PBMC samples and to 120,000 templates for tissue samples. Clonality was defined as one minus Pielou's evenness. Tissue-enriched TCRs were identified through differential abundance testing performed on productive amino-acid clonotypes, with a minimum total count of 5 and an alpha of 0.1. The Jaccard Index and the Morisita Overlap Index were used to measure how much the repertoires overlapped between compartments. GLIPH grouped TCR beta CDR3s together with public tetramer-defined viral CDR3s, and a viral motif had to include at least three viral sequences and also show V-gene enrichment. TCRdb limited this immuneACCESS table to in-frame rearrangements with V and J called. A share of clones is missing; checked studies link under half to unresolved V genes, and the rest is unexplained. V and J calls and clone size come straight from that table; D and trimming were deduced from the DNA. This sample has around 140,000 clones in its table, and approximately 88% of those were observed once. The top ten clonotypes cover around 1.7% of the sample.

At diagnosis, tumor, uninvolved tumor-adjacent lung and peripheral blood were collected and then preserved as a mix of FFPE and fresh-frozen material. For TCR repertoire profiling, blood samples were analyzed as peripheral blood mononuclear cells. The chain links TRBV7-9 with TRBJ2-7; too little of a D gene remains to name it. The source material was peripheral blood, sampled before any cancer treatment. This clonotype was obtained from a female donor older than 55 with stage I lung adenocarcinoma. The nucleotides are TGTGCCAGCAGCTTAAGCAGCCTCGACGAGCAGTACTTC. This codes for CASSLSSLDEQYF.